A selection of T cell receptor beta chains follows, all from one sample in a study of cytomegalovirus exposure and HLA in healthy donors. Profiled with immunoSEQ multiplex PCR; TCRdb holds only in-frame clones, not every one. Here the sample spans 280,000 or so clones, 88% being singletons. Source material: PBMCs. The source is a woman younger than 35 in good health and CMV-seronegative. CDR3s include the opening cysteine and the closing phenylalanine or tryptophan. Each record gives: J gene, D gene, clone size, V gene, CDR3 protein, CDR3 DNA. D genes are given only for firm matches. Only some rows state a clone size, as once, few, many or a class for expanded clones.

TRBJ1-2	TRBD1	few	TRBV18	CASSPSKGANGYTF	TGTGCCAGCTCACCCTCGAAGGGGGCGAATGGCTACACCTTC
TRBJ2-3	.	.	TRBV10-1	CASSESHSHTDTQYF	TGCGCCAGCAGTGAGTCCCATAGCCACACAGATACGCAGTATTTT
TRBJ2-1	.	.	TRBV9	CASSVRSTADSVWSHEQFF	TGTGCCAGCAGCGTCAGAAGTACCGCGGACAGCGTGTGGAGCCATGAGCAGTTCTTC
TRBJ2-3	TRBD2	.	TRBV27	CASSFRGLAGWNTDTQYF	TGTGCCAGCAGTTTCCGCGGACTAGCGGGTTGGAACACAGATACGCAGTATTTT
TRBJ2-1	TRBD2	.	TRBV5-1	CASSLGRTSGSDEQFF	TGCGCCAGCAGCTTGGGGCGGACTAGCGGGAGTGATGAGCAGTTCTTC
TRBJ1-2	.	.	TRBV11-2	CASSPRAEGIRGYTF	TGTGCCAGCAGCCCAAGGGCCGAGGGAATTAGGGGCTACACCTTC
TRBJ1-1	TRBD1	.	TRBV5-6	CASSPGTGTEAFF	TGTGCCAGCAGCCCAGGGACAGGCACTGAAGCTTTCTTT
TRBJ2-3	TRBD1	.	TRBV6-1	CASSERGRDTDTQYF	TGTGCCAGCAGTGAAAGGGGGCGCGATACAGATACGCAGTATTTT
TRBJ2-1	TRBD2	.	TRBV27	CASSLGLAVDEQFF	TGTGCCAGCAGTTTAGGTCTAGCGGTAGATGAGCAGTTCTTC
TRBJ1-3	TRBD1	.	TRBV7-8	CASSLGQGASSGNTIYF	TGTGCCAGCAGCTTAGGCCAGGGGGCGAGCTCTGGAAACACCATATATTTT
TRBJ2-1	.	.	TRBV5-1	CASSLVSSAGNNEQFF	TGCGCCAGCAGCTTGGTATCCAGCGCGGGGAACAATGAGCAGTTCTTC
TRBJ2-2	TRBD1	.	TRBV5-1	CASSPDRGVTGELFF	TGCGCCAGCAGCCCGGACAGGGGTGTCACCGGGGAGCTGTTTTTT
TRBJ2-7	TRBD1	.	TRBV19	CASSMTGFTYEQYF	TGTGCCAGTAGTATGACAGGGTTTACCTACGAGCAGTACTTC
TRBJ2-7	.	.	TRBV15	CATSRDGTTAYEQYF	TGTGCCACCAGCAGAGACGGCACGACAGCCTACGAGCAGTACTTC
TRBJ1-4	.	.	TRBV10-3	CAISESEQIEKLFF	TGTGCCATCAGTGAGTCGGAGCAGATTGAAAAACTGTTTTTT
TRBJ1-5	.	.	TRBV2	CASSRRHSNQPQHF	TGTGCCAGCAGCCGGAGGCATAGCAATCAGCCCCAGCATTTT
TRBJ2-7	.	.	TRBV7-9	CASSLSGGASSYEQYF	TGTGCCAGCAGCTTATCAGGCGGGGCGAGCTCCTACGAGCAGTACTTC
TRBJ2-7	.	.	TRBV5-5	CASSLASASSYEQYF	TGTGCCAGCAGCTTGGCTAGCGCCAGCTCCTACGAGCAGTACTTC
TRBJ2-7	TRBD2	.	TRBV7-9	CASSGPWAGGSYEQYF	TGTGCCAGCAGCGGCCCGTGGGCGGGAGGGTCCTACGAGCAGTACTTC
TRBJ2-2	.	.	TRBV6-5	CASSYETELPGELFF	TGTGCCAGCAGTTACGAGACAGAGTTGCCCGGGGAGCTGTTTTTT
TRBJ1-1	.	once	TRBV28	CASAPGGGVTEAFF	TGTGCCAGCGCCCCTGGAGGGGGGGTCACTGAAGCTTTCTTT
TRBJ2-7	.	.	TRBV6-1	CASSEGPGGRYEQYF	TGTGCCAGCAGTGAAGGTCCAGGTGGGCGCTACGAGCAGTACTTC
TRBJ2-4	.	.	TRBV9	CASGAAESNIQYF	TGTGCCAGTGGGGCGGCAGAATCAAACATTCAGTACTTC
TRBJ2-1	.	.	TRBV27	CASRAQPYNEQFF	TGTGCCAGCAGGGCACAGCCCTACAATGAGCAGTTCTTC
TRBJ2-3	TRBD2	.	TRBV29-1	CSVLRSSGTSDTQYF	TGCAGCGTTCTGAGGTCTAGCGGGACATCAGATACGCAGTATTTT
TRBJ2-3	TRBD2	.	TRBV4-1	CASRPPAGVPDTQYF	TGCGCCAGCAGACCCCCAGCGGGAGTTCCAGATACGCAGTATTTT
TRBJ2-7	TRBD2	once	TRBV5-4	CASSSRLAGVHEQYF	TGTGCCAGCAGCTCCCGACTAGCGGGAGTGCACGAGCAGTACTTC
TRBJ1-1	.	.	TRBV2	CASSSSTPRNTEAFF	TGTGCCAGCAGCTCCTCCACCCCGAGGAACACTGAAGCTTTCTTT
TRBJ2-7	.	.	TRBV5-4	CASSRRDISYEQYF	TGTGCCAGCAGCCGGAGGGATATCTCCTACGAGCAGTACTTC
TRBJ1-3	.	.	TRBV10-1	CASSDPGFGNTIYF	TGCGCCAGCAGTGACCCAGGCTTTGGAAACACCATATATTTT
TRBJ2-5	.	.	TRBV5-1	CASSLIFNSQETQYF	TGCGCCAGCAGCTTGATTTTTAATTCTCAAGAGACCCAGTACTTC
TRBJ2-1	.	.	TRBV10-3	CAIRGQETYNEQFF	TGTGCCATCAGAGGACAAGAAACCTACAATGAGCAGTTCTTC
TRBJ2-1	.	.	TRBV4-1	CASSQVSHSYNEQFF	TGCGCCAGCAGCCAAGTTTCCCACTCCTACAATGAGCAGTTCTTC
TRBJ2-2	TRBD2	.	TRBV11-2	CASSLPSSGRAAGELFF	TGTGCCAGCAGCTTACCGTCGTCCGGGAGGGCGGCCGGGGAGCTGTTTTTT
TRBJ1-1	TRBD1	.	TRBV27	CASSLFPNRGGSFF	TGTGCCAGCAGTTTATTCCCCAACAGGGGGGGATCTTTCTTT
TRBJ2-1	.	.	TRBV28	CASSRTLLGDEQFF	TGTGCCAGCAGTCGAACTTTACTAGGCGATGAGCAGTTCTTC
TRBJ2-3	TRBD2	.	TRBV27	CASKGLAGGRTDTQYF	TGTGCCAGCAAGGGACTAGCGGGAGGTCGGACAGATACGCAGTATTTT
TRBJ2-7	.	.	TRBV13	CASSAESSYEQYF	TGTGCCAGCAGCGCCGAGAGCTCCTACGAGCAGTACTTC
TRBJ2-1	TRBD1	once	TRBV5-1	CASSFPQGARNEQFF	TGCGCCAGCAGCTTCCCGCAGGGGGCGAGGAATGAGCAGTTCTTC
TRBJ2-7	.	.	TRBV25-1	CASSELGPSYEQYF	TGTGCCAGCAGTGAATTGGGGCCATCCTACGAGCAGTACTTC
TRBJ2-3	TRBD2	.	TRBV19	CASSAPSGKTDTQYF	TGTGCCAGTAGTGCCCCAAGCGGGAAAACAGATACGCAGTATTTT
TRBJ2-5	TRBD1	.	TRBV27	CASSPRDRALETQYF	TGTGCCAGCAGTCCCCGGGACAGGGCCCTCGAGACCCAGTACTTC
TRBJ1-2	.	few	TRBV28	CASSLTGATIYGYTF	TGTGCCAGCAGCCTAACAGGAGCTACCATCTATGGCTACACCTTC
TRBJ1-1	TRBD1	.	TRBV9	CASSGSSRDSGGIGGAFF	TGTGCCAGCAGCGGGTCCTCCCGGGACAGCGGGGGAATAGGGGGAGCTTTCTTT
TRBJ2-7	.	.	TRBV4-3	CASSPDPTGSALSYEQYF	TGCGCCAGCAGCCCCGACCCCACAGGGTCGGCTCTTTCCTACGAGCAGTACTTC
TRBJ2-7	.	few	TRBV7-9	CASSLGSYEQYF	TGTGCCAGCAGCTTAGGTAGCTACGAGCAGTACTTC
TRBJ1-1	TRBD1	.	TRBV7-7	CASSQGTGTMNTEAFF	TGTGCTAGCAGCCAGGGGACAGGAACCATGAACACTGAAGCTTTCTTT
TRBJ1-4	.	once	TRBV5-1	CASSLAPAANEKLFF	TGCGCCAGCAGCTTGGCACCTGCGGCTAATGAAAAACTGTTTTTT
TRBJ2-4	.	.	TRBV2	CASSFSGRENIQYF	TGTGCCAGCAGTTTTAGCGGTCGCGAAAACATTCAGTACTTC
TRBJ1-2	.	.	TRBV7-9	CASNTLGSANYGYTF	TGTGCCAGCAATACATTGGGCAGTGCTAACTATGGCTACACCTTC
TRBJ2-7	TRBD2	.	TRBV18	CASSLTGGVSYEQYF	TGTGCCAGCTCTCTAACGGGGGGTGTCTCCTACGAGCAGTACTTC
TRBJ2-1	TRBD2	.	TRBV5-1	CASSLLVPGLVGLGNEQFF	TGCGCCAGCAGCTTGTTAGTCCCGGGACTAGTCGGATTGGGCAATGAGCAGTTCTTC
TRBJ2-7	.	.	TRBV6-5	CASSYTLGGGYEQYF	TGTGCCAGCAGTTACACCTTGGGAGGGGGCTACGAGCAGTACTTC
TRBJ2-2	.	.	TRBV4-1	CASSRLESGELFF	TGCGCCAGCAGCCGACTCGAATCCGGGGAGCTGTTTTTT
TRBJ2-5	.	.	TRBV13	CASSLRLPEALQETQYF	TGTGCCAGCAGCTTACGTCTCCCTGAGGCGCTACAAGAGACCCAGTACTTC